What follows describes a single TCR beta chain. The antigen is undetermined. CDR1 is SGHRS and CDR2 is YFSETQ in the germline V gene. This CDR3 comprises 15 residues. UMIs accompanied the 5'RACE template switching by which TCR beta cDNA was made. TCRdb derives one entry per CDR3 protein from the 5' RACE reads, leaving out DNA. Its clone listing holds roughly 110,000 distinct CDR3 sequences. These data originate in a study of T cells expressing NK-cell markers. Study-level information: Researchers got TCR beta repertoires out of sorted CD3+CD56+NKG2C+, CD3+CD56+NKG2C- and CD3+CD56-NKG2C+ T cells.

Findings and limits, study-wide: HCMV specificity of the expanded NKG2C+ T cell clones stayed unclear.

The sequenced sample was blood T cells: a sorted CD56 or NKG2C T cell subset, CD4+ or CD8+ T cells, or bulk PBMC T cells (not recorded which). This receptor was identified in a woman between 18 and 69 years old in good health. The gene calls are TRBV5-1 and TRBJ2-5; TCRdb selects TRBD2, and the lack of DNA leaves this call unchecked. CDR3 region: CASSFATSGSETQYF.